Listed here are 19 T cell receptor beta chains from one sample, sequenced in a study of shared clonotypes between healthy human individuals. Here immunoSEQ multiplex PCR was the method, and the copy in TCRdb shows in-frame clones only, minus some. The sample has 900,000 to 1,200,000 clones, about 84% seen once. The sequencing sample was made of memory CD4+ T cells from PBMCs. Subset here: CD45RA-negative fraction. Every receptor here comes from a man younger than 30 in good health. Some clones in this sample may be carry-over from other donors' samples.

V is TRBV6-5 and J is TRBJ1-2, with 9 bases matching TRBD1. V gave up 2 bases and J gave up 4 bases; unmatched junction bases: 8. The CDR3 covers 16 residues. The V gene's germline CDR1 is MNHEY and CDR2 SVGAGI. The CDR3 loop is CASSYAQGAPSYGYTF. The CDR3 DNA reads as TGTGCCAGCAGTTACGCACAGGGGGCGCCCAGCTATGGCTACACCTTC.

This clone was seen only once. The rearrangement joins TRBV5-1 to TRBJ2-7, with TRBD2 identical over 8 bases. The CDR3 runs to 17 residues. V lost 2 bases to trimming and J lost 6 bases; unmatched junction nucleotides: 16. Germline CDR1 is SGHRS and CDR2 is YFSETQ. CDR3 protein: CASSFGTGGGRDLEQYF. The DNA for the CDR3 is TGCGCCAGCAGCTTTGGGACGGGAGGGGGAAGGGACCTCGAGCAGTACTTC.

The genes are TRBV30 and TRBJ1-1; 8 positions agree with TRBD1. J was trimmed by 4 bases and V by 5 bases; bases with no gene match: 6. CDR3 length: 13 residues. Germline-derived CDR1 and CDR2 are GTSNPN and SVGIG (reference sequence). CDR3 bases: TGTGCCTGGGACAGGGGCCTTCTCACTGAAGCTTTCTTT. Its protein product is CAWDRGLLTEAFF.

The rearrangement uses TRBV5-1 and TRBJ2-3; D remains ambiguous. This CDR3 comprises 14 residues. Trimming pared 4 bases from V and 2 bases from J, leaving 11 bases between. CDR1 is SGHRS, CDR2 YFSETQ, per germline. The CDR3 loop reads CASSRAGFTDTQYF. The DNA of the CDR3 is TGCGCCAGCAGCCGGGCAGGCTTCACAGATACGCAGTATTTT.

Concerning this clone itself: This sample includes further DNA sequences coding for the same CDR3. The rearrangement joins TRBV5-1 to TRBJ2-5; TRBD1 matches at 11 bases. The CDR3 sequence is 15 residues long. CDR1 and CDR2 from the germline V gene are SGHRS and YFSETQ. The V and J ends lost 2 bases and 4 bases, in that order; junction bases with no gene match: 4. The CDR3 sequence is CASSFRTGGGETQYF. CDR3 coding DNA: TGCGCCAGCAGCTTTCGGACAGGGGGCGGAGAGACCCAGTACTTC.

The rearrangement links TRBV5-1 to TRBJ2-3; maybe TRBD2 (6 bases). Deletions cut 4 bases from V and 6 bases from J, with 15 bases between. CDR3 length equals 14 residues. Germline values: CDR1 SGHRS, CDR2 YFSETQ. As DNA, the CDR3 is TGCGCCAGCAGCCGGGGAGACAGCGGGGATACGCAGTATTTT. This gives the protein CASSRGDSGDTQYF.

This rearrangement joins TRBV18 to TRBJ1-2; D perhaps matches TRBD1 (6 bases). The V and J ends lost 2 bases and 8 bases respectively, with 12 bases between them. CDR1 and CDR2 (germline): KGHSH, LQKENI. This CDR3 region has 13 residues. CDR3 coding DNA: TGTGCCAGCTCACCATCGGCAGGGGAGGGCTACACCTTC. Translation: CASSPSAGEGYTF.

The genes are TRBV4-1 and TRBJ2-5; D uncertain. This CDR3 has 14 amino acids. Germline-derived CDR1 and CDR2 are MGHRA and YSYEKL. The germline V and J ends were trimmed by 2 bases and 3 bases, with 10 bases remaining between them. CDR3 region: CASSQSPAEETQYF. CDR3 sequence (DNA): TGCGCCAGCAGCCAATCCCCCGCCGAAGAGACCCAGTACTTC.

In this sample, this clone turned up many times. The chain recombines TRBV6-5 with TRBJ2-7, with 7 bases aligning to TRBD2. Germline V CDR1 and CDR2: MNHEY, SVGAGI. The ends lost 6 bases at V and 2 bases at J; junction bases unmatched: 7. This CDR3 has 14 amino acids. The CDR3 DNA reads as TGTGCCAGCAGCTCGGGACTACCTCCCTACGAGCAGTACTTC. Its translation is CASSSGLPPYEQYF.

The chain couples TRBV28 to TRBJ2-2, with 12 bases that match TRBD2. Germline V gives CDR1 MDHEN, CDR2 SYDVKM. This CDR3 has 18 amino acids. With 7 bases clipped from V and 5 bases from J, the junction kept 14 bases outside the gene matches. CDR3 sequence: CASTTRRTSGNWTGELFF. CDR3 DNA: TGTGCCAGCACTACACGTCGGACTAGCGGGAACTGGACCGGGGAGCTGTTTTTT.

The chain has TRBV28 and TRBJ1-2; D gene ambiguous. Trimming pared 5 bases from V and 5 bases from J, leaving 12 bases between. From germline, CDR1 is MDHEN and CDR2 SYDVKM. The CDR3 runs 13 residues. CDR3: CASSDNSVYGYTF. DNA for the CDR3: TGTGCCAGCAGTGACAACTCAGTTTATGGCTACACCTTC.

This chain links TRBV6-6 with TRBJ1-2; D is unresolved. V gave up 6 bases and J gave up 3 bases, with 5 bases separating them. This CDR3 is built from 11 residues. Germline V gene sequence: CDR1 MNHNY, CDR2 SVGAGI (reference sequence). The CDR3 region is CASSRDYGYTF. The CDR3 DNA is TGTGCCAGCAGCCGGGACTATGGCTACACCTTC.

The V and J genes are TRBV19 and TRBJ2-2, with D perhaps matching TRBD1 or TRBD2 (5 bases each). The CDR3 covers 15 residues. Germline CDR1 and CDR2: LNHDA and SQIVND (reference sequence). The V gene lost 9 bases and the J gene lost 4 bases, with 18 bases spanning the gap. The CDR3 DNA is TGTGCCAGCTGCCGGGACCCACGTGGCACCGGGGAGCTGTTTTTT. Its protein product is CASCRDPRGTGELFF.

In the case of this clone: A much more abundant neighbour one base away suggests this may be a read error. The CDR3 reads CSVEYRQGEDGYTF. DNA of the CDR3: TGCAGCGTTGAGTATAGACAGGGTGAGGATGGCTACACCTTC. The V call is TRBV29-1, the J call TRBJ1-2; 7 bases align to TRBD1. Losses at the gene ends were 3 bases for V and 6 bases for J; bases not matched to a gene: 10. Germline V gene sequence: CDR1 SQVTM, CDR2 ANQGSEA. The CDR3 runs 14 residues.

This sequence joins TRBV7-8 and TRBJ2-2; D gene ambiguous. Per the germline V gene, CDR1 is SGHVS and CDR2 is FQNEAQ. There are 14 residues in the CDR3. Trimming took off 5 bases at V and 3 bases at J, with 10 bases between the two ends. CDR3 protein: CASSTATHTGELFF. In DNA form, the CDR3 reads TGTGCCAGCAGCACCGCAACCCACACCGGGGAGCTGTTTTTT.

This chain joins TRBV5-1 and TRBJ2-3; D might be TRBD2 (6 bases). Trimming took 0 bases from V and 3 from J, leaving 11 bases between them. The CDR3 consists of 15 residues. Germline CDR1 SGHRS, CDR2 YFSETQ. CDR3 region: CASSLGRVMTDTQYF. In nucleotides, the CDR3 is TGCGCCAGCAGCTTGGGGAGGGTAATGACAGATACGCAGTATTTT.

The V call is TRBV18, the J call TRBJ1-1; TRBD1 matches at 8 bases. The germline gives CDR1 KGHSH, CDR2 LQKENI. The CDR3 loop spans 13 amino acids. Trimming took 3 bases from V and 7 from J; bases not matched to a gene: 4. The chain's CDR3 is CASSPITGGEAFF. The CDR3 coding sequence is TGTGCCAGCTCACCTATCACAGGGGGTGAAGCTTTCTTT. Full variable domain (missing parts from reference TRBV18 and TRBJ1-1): NAGVMQNPRHLVRRRGQEARLRCSPMKGHSHVYWYRQLPEEGLKFMVYLQKENIIDESGMPKERFSAEFPKEGPSILRIQQVVRGDSAAYFCASSPITGGEAFFGQGTRLTVV.

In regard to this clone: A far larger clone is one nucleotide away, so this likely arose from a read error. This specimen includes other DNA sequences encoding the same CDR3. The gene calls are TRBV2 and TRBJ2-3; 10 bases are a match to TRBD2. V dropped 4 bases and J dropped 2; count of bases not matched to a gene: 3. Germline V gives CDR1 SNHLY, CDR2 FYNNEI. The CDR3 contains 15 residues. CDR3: CASSGLAGVTDTQYF. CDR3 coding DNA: TGTGCCAGCAGTGGCCTAGCGGGGGTCACAGATACGCAGTATTTT.

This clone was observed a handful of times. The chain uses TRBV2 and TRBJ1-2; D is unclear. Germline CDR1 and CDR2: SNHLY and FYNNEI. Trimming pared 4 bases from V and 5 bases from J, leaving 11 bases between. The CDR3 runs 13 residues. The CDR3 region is CASSADGIYGYTF. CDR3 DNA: TGTGCCAGCAGTGCCGACGGGATTTATGGCTACACCTTC.